The 9 T cell receptor beta chains given below trace back to one sample, sequenced in a study of blood T cell repertoires in COVID-19. Measured with immunoSEQ multiplex PCR; TCRdb has only the in-frame clones, and not every one. The sample holds over 65,000 clones, approximately 87% seen once. The sample comprised peripheral blood. The origin of the receptors is a human donor in a cohort sampled during active COVID-19.

The gene calls are TRBV9 and TRBJ2-7; 10 bases are a match to TRBD2. Germline assignment: CDR1 SGDLS and CDR2 YYNGEE. After removal of 0 bases from V and 6 bases from J, the junction contained 6 bases not matched to a gene. The CDR3 runs 15 residues. The CDR3 sequence: CASSVEASGSLEQYF. The DNA for the CDR3 is TGTGCCAGCAGCGTAGAGGCTAGCGGGAGTCTCGAGCAGTACTTC.

This clone was detected once. The chain has TRBV27 and TRBJ2-7, with D possibly TRBD2 on 5 matching bases. The CDR3 covers 13 residues. V was trimmed by 6 bases and J by 2 bases, leaving 11 bases between them. Looked up from germline, CDR1 is MNHEY and CDR2 is SMNVEV (reference sequence). The CDR3 sequence: CASSLGLPYEQYF. The CDR3 DNA is TGTGCCAGCAGCCTCGGACTTCCCTACGAGCAGTACTTC.

The chain is built from TRBV4-1 and TRBJ1-2; 9 bases line up with TRBD1. This CDR3 is built from 17 residues. Per germline, CDR1 MGHRA and CDR2 YSYEKL. Trimming cost V 4 bases and J 0 bases; bases outside gene matches: 9. This CDR3 reads CASSRSSGTGSNYGYTF. The CDR3 coding sequence is TGCGCCAGCAGCCGTTCTTCCGGGACAGGGTCTAACTATGGCTACACCTTC.

This sequence joins TRBV30 and TRBJ1-1; 11 bases align to TRBD1. Germline-derived CDR1 and CDR2 are GTSNPN and SVGIG (reference sequence). The CDR3 has 14 amino acids. Trimming took 2 bases from V and 6 from J; bases not matched to a gene: 5. In DNA form, the CDR3 reads TGTGCCTGGAGTTCGGGACAGGGGGGCGCTGAAGCTTTCTTT. It translates to CAWSSGQGGAEAFF.

This chain connects TRBV28 to TRBJ1-2, with 9 bases identical to TRBD1. Germline trimming cut 3 bases from V and 9 bases from J; bases unmatched to any gene: 17. The CDR3 contains 17 residues. Per germline, CDR1 MDHEN and CDR2 SYDVKM. The chain's CDR3 is CASSFHTASAGQGSYTF. CDR3 bases: TGTGCCAGCAGTTTCCATACCGCCTCGGCGGGACAGGGAAGCTACACCTTC.

The genes are TRBV7-2 and TRBJ2-7; TRBD1 agrees at 9 bases. The germline V gene has CDR1 SGHTA and CDR2 FQGNSA. The junction had 5 bases not matched to a gene; V was cut back by 3 bases and J by 2 bases. This CDR3 has 15 amino acids. The chain's CDR3 is CASSFTGGYPYEQYF. CDR3 sequence (DNA): TGTGCCAGCAGCTTCACAGGGGGCTACCCCTACGAGCAGTACTTC.

V gene TRBV3-1 (or the pseudogene TRBV3-2) combines with J gene TRBJ1-1, with D perhaps TRBD1 (5 bases). V lost 4 bases and J lost 6, with 15 bases in between. CDR1 LGHDT and CDR2 YNNKEL come from the germline V gene (reference sequence). The CDR3 totals 14 residues. This CDR3 is CASSLAGGLAEAFF. In DNA form, the CDR3 reads TGTGCCAGCAGCCTTGCCGGGGGGTTGGCTGAAGCTTTCTTT.

The CDR3 nucleotides are TGTGCCAGCAGCTCGTCACTAGCGGGTTCTTACAATGAGCAGTTCTTC. It yields the protein CASSSSLAGSYNEQFF. The V and J genes are TRBV5-4 and TRBJ2-1; 9 bases line up with TRBD2. Trimming at V came to 3 bases and at J to 4 bases, leaving 8 bases not matched to a gene. The CDR3 covers 16 residues. The germline V gene encodes CDR1 SGHNT and CDR2 YYREEE (reference sequence).

This clone has just one count. The chain uses TRBV28 and TRBJ2-6, with 8 bases aligning to TRBD1. Unmatched junction bases numbered 7, after V lost 5 bases and J lost 4 bases. CDR3 length: 16 amino acids. Germline values: CDR1 MDHEN, CDR2 SYDVKM. CDR3 DNA: TGTGCCAGCAGTCCGTCGACAGGGGCCGGGGCCAACGTCCTGACTTTC. The encoded protein is CASSPSTGAGANVLTF. The full variable domain, in which reference TRBV28 and TRBJ2-6 provide the parts outside the CDR3, is DVKVTQSSRYLVKRTGEKVFLECVQDMDHENMFWYRQDPGLGLRLIYFSYDVKMKEKGDIPEGYSVSREKKERFSLILESASTNQTSMYLCASSPSTGAGANVLTFGAGSRLTVL.